This TCR beta chain was documented in a study of tumor-infiltrating lymphocytes in primary liver carcinoma. Study overall: Men and women, 30 to 69 years of age, made up the patients.

A constant-region primer primed TCR beta cDNA synthesis from about 0.55 ug of total RNA. ARM-PCR, slightly modified, supplied the TCR beta libraries through three nested multiplex PCR rounds. Rounds one and two of PCR, each of roughly 10 cycles, were primed with TRBV1-TRBV30 forward primers and a C-beta reverse primer. TCRdb passed the multiplex PCR reads through MiXCR, listing each CDR3 protein once. The repertoire holds 100,000 or so distinct CDR3 sequences, about four fifths seen once, with approximately 21% in the top ten. Overall study results and limits: Presence in all five tumor regions was observed for only about 7.5-24% of top clones.

Concerning this clonotype itself: Its antigen is unidentified. Its ends do not fully match the called genes, so a read error is possible.

Unsorted bulk tissue (20-30 mg) underwent RNA and DNA co-extraction. Patients had primary liver carcinoma treated by surgical resection. Germline CDR1 MNHEY, CDR2 SVGAGI. The CDR3 loop spans 13 amino acids. Sequencing used liver tumor tissue from sampling region 3. As to subset: tumor region T3, left-lateral pole. This clonotype was obtained from a man aged 40-49 years with primary liver carcinoma and hepatitis B virus infection. V usage is TRBV6-5 and J usage is TRBJ1-2; TRBD1 is a possible D gene (5 bases). Here the CDR3 reads CVSSRGLREGYTF. CDR3 DNA: TGTGTCAGCAGTCGGGGACTGCGTGAGGGCTACACCTTC.